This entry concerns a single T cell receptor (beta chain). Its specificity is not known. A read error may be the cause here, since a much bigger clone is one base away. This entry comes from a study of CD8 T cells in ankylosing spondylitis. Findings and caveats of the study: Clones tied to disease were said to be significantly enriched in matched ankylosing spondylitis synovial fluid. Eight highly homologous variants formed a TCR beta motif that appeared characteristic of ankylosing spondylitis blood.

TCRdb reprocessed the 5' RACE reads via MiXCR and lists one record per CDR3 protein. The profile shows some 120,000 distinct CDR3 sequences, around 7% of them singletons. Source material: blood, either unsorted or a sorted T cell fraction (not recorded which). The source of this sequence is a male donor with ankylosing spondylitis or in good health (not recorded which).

The CDR3 DNA reads as TGTGCCAGCACCTTCAGCCAGGGAAAAGATACGCAGTATTTT. It encodes CASTFSQGKDTQYF. The chain combines TRBV9 with TRBJ2-3, with D tentatively TRBD1 (5 bases). The V and J ends lost 6 bases and 5 bases respectively, with 16 bases between them. The CDR3 consists of 14 residues. Germline V lookup: CDR1 SGDLS, CDR2 YYNGEE. Looking up the rest from reference TRBV9 and TRBJ2-3 gives the full variable domain: DSGVTQTPKHLITATGQRVTLRCSPRSGDLSVYWYQQSLDQGLQFLIQYYNGEERAKGNILERFSAQQFPDLHSELNLSSLELGDSALYFCASTFSQGKDTQYFGPGTRLTVL.